This T cell receptor beta chain derives from a study of T cells after yellow fever vaccination. Study overall: Preparation of the low-cell-number fractions used SMART-Seq v4 Ultra Low Input. Study outcomes and limitations: Weaker, the secondary response had a peak occurring faster, on day 5 versus 15. Any FACS-sorted repertoire could hold abundant clonotypes that contaminate it from the bulk population.

This clonotype has only a few counts. Its cognate antigen is unknown. Making TCR cDNA involved 5'RACE template switching, which added UMIs and a universal primer site. TCRdb re-derived calls from the 5' RACE reads in MiXCR, one entry per CDR3 protein. The table lists 500,000 to 700,000 distinct CDR3 sequences, about a fifth of them singletons. Trimming took off 1 base at V and 0 bases at J, with 14 bases between the two ends. In germline, CDR1 is MNHEY, CDR2 SVGEGT. This CDR3 has 17 residues. The chain carries TRBV6-2 or TRBV6-3 and TRBJ2-3; D is perhaps TRBD2 (6 bases). This clonotype was obtained from a man aged 25-40 years who received the YFV17D yellow fever vaccine. The sample consisted of PBMCs, taken 15 days after the yellow fever booster vaccination. The CDR3, as DNA: TGTGCCAGCAGTTACTTGCGGGGAAAGACTAGCACAGATACGCAGTATTTT. As protein: CASSYLRGKTSTDTQYF.